The T cell receptor (beta chain) under discussion was sequenced for a study of cytomegalovirus exposure and HLA in healthy donors. The donors were in the roughly 130-subject validation cohort, distinct from the 666-subject first cohort. The CDR3 is 15 amino acids. V dropped 4 bases and J dropped 4 bases, with 14 bases sitting between them. Germline V gene sequence: CDR1 MGHRA, CDR2 YSYEKL. This clone appeared a single time. Its antigen remains unknown. The data were produced by immunoSEQ multiplex PCR, yet TCRdb's version contains in-frame clones alone and is incomplete. This table holds tens of thousands of clones, 91% found once. Overall study results and limits: Most sequenced TCRs were rare (though some public TCRs occurred in many donors). In the roughly 130 validation repertoires, a later analysis found that first-cohort TCR clusters tended to co-occur.

This sequence joins TRBV4-1 and TRBJ1-5, with a weak D call TRBD1 (6 bases). The sequence derives from a woman aged 25 to 39 in good health and CMV-seronegative. The sample comprised PBMCs. CDR3 coding DNA: TGCGCCAGCAGCCGAGAGACAGGCGAAAATCAGCCCCAGCATTTT. It yields the protein CASSRETGENQPQHF.